The 30 T cell receptor beta chains reported below all come from one sample, sequenced in a study of blood T cell repertoires in COVID-19. Libraries were prepared by immunoSEQ multiplex PCR; TCRdb keeps only in-frame clonotypes and omits some of them. Of about 200,000 clones in the sample, around 86% were seen once. Material: peripheral blood. The receptor set was obtained from a man at least 80 years old with acute or convalescent COVID-19.

CDR3 DNA sequence: TGTGCCTGGACAGGGAAATACGATAATTCACCCCTCCACTTT. This codes for CAWTGKYDNSPLHF. The J gene is TRBJ1-6, the V gene TRBV30; maybe TRBD1 (5 bases). Trimming took 4 bases from V and 5 from J, leaving 12 bases between them. The CDR3 runs 14 residues. The germline gives CDR1 GTSNPN, CDR2 SVGIG (reference sequence).

The genes are TRBV7-9 and TRBJ2-3, with 7 positions matching TRBD2. The CDR3 loop spans 16 amino acids. Trimming cost V 1 base and J 2 bases; bases outside gene matches: 6. Germline V gene lookup returns CDR1 SEHNR and CDR2 FQNEAQ (reference sequence). CDR3 region: CASSLGGGRATDTQYF. The CDR3 nucleotides read TGTGCCAGCAGCTTAGGAGGCGGGAGAGCCACAGATACGCAGTATTTT.

The CDR3 DNA follows: TGTGCCAGCAGCTTAGACCGGGGGAATTACGAGCAGTACTTC. Its translation: CASSLDRGNYEQYF. V is TRBV7-9 and J is TRBJ2-7; D is perhaps TRBD2 (6 bases). This CDR3 spans 14 amino acids. Trimming removed 1 base at V and 4 bases at J, with 11 bases between. The germline V gene encodes CDR1 SEHNR and CDR2 FQNEAQ (reference sequence).

This chain joins TRBV5-5 and TRBJ2-7, with 12 bases matching TRBD1. CDR3 size: 17 residues. The V gene's germline CDR1 is SGHKS and CDR2 YYEKEE (reference sequence). Losses at the gene ends were 8 bases for V and 2 bases for J; bases not matched to a gene: 14. The CDR3 spells CASSPGQGALSAYEQYV. CDR3 nucleotide sequence: TGTGCCAGTTCCCCGGGACAGGGGGCTCTATCGGCCTACGAGCAGTACGTC.

V is TRBV27 and J is TRBJ1-2; D remains unclear. The germline V gene encodes CDR1 MNHEY and CDR2 SMNVEV (reference sequence). The CDR3 contains 15 residues. Trimming removed 6 bases at V and 1 base at J, with 15 bases between. The CDR3 DNA reads as TGTGCCAGCAGACGGTCGGGTTTTGATAACTATGGCTACACCTTC. It specifies CASRRSGFDNYGYTF.

Concerning this clone itself: The junction does not match germline at one end; this may be a read error. This chain uses TRBV7-7 with TRBJ2-1; 7 bases map to TRBD2. The CDR3 consists of 16 residues. Germline V gene sequence: CDR1 SSHAT, CDR2 FNYEAQ (reference sequence). The CDR3 spells CASSLAPGEGRNEQFF. DNA of the CDR3: TGTGCTAGCAGCTTAGCGCCCGGGGAGGGCCGGAATGAGCAGTTCTTC. Looking up the rest from reference TRBV7-7 and TRBJ2-1 gives the full variable domain: GAGVSQSPRYKVTKRGQDVTLRCDPISSHATLYWYQQALGQGPEFLTYFNYEAQPDKSGLPSDRFSAERPEGSISTLTIQRTEQRDSAMYRCASSLAPGEGRNEQFFGPGTRLTVL.

The J gene is TRBJ2-5, the V gene TRBV20-1; 8 bases are a match to TRBD1. The CDR3 totals 13 residues. V shed 3 bases, J shed 5 bases, and the junction held 5 bases outside the gene matches. Germline V gene data show CDR1 as DFQATT and CDR2 as SNEGSKA (reference sequence). In DNA, the CDR3 is TGCAGTGCTAGTGGACAGGGTGCGGAGACCCAGTACTTC. Encoded protein: CSASGQGAETQYF.

The CDR3 spells CASSGPPGQGHGYTF. In DNA, the CDR3 is TGTGCCAGCAGTGGACCCCCGGGACAGGGACATGGCTACACCTTC. This chain uses TRBV6-7 with TRBJ1-2; 9 nucleotides agree with TRBD1. TRBV6-7 falls under the ORF class, with uncertain function. This CDR3 has 15 residues. Losses at the gene ends were 5 bases for V and 6 bases for J; bases not matched to a gene: 10.

For the CDR3, the DNA is TGTGCCAGCAGTGACCCACGGACAGGGCAAGAGACCCAGTACTTC. This sequence encodes CASSDPRTGQETQYF. The rearrangement uses TRBV6-1 and TRBJ2-5, with 8 bases lining up with TRBD1. Losses at the gene ends were 3 bases for V and 2 bases for J; bases not matched to a gene: 5. CDR3 length: 15 amino acids. Germline assignment: CDR1 MNHNS and CDR2 SASEGT.

The rearrangement joins TRBV7-2 to TRBJ2-7; 10 bases align to TRBD2. The V and J ends lost 2 bases and 1 base, in that order; junction bases with no gene match: 5. The CDR3 runs to 16 residues. The germline CDR1 and CDR2 sequences are SGHTA and FQGNSA. The CDR3 reads CASSLFPSGSSYEQYF. CDR3 bases: TGTGCCAGCAGCTTATTTCCTAGCGGGAGTTCCTACGAGCAGTACTTC.

This chain connects TRBV29-1 to TRBJ2-1; 10 positions agree with TRBD2. The ends lost 4 bases at V and 6 bases at J; junction bases unmatched: 6. There are 14 residues in the CDR3. The germline V gene encodes CDR1 SQVTM and CDR2 ANQGSEA. CDR3 sequence: CSVAWTSGPNEQFF. The CDR3 DNA sequence: TGCAGCGTTGCGTGGACTAGCGGACCCAATGAGCAGTTCTTC.

V and J are TRBV4-2 and TRBJ2-2; TRBD2 might be the D (5 bases). Germline V gene data show CDR1 as LGHNA and CDR2 as YNFKEQ. Deletions cut 0 bases from V and 2 bases from J, with 10 bases between. The length of the CDR3 is 16 residues. The CDR3 region is CASSQEILVNTGELFF. CDR3 nucleotide sequence: TGTGCCAGCAGCCAAGAAATACTAGTAAACACCGGGGAGCTGTTTTTT.

The V gene is TRBV4-1, the J gene TRBJ1-6; possible D gene TRBD1, 6 bases. The CDR3 totals 17 residues. Germline assignment: CDR1 MGHRA and CDR2 YSYEKL. The V and J ends lost 0 bases and 10 bases respectively, with 19 bases between them. The CDR3 DNA follows: TGCGCCAGCAGCCAAGATCCGCTCGGGGGGCTCGGCTCACCCCTCCACTTT. The encoded protein is CASSQDPLGGLGSPLHF.

V usage is TRBV3-1 (or the pseudogene TRBV3-2) and J usage is TRBJ2-5, with 8 nucleotides matching TRBD1. The germline gives CDR1 LGHDT, CDR2 YNNKEL (reference sequence). This CDR3 comprises 15 residues. With V trimmed by 1 base and J by 4 bases, 5 bases remained unmatched. CDR3 DNA: TGTGCCAGCAGCCAAGTTACAGGGGGTAGAGAGACCCAGTACTTC. Its translation is CASSQVTGGRETQYF.

V usage is TRBV12-3 or TRBV12-4 and J usage is TRBJ1-5; D not certain. The CDR3 spans 13 residues. V was clipped by 4 bases and J by 9 bases, with 13 bases between them. The CDR3 sequence is CASSSEPARPQHF. The CDR3 DNA reads as TGTGCCAGCAGTTCGGAGCCCGCGAGGCCCCAGCATTTT.

The chain has TRBV6-5 and TRBJ2-3; the D gene is possibly TRBD2 (5 bases). This CDR3 has 14 residues. The V gene's germline CDR1 is MNHEY and CDR2 SVGAGI. V was clipped by 6 bases and J by 3 bases, with 13 bases between them. As DNA, the CDR3 is TGTGCCAGCAGCCCAGACCCGGGGACAGATACGCAGTATTTT. This sequence encodes CASSPDPGTDTQYF.

This clone occurred once. The J gene is TRBJ2-5, the V gene TRBV30; maybe TRBD2 (5 bases). CDR1 and CDR2 (germline): GTSNPN, SVGIG (reference sequence). The CDR3 runs 12 residues. Between the trimmed V and J ends, which lost 8 bases and 5 bases, there was a span of 15 bases. CDR3 residues: CAAELVWETQYF. CDR3 bases: TGTGCCGCTGAACTAGTATGGGAGACCCAGTACTTC.

In DNA, the CDR3 is TGTGCCAGCAGCTCCCAGACTAGCGGGATAGATACGCAGTATTTT. It translates to CASSSQTSGIDTQYF. The chain has TRBV7-6 and TRBJ2-3; 11 nucleotides align to TRBD2. J gave up 5 bases and V 4 bases, and 5 bases lay outside the gene matches. There are 15 residues in the CDR3. Germline values: CDR1 SGHVS, CDR2 FNYEAQ.

This clone has only one observation. The genes are TRBV10-2 and TRBJ2-7; TRBD2 matches 9 bases. V was pared by 3 bases and J by 1 base, with 1 base of the junction left unmatched. The CDR3 consists of 14 residues. Germline V gene lookup returns CDR1 WSHSY and CDR2 SAAADI. CDR3 sequence: CASSDLAGSYEQYF. DNA for the CDR3: TGCGCCAGCAGTGATCTAGCGGGGTCCTACGAGCAGTACTTC.

This chain connects TRBV29-1 to TRBJ2-7; D possibly corresponds to TRBD2 (6 bases). Germline V lookup: CDR1 SQVTM, CDR2 ANQGSEA. V was cut by 3 bases and J by 2 bases, with 8 bases left in between. The CDR3 runs to 12 residues. In DNA, the CDR3 is TGCAGCGTTGACCGGGAGACCTACGAGCAGTACGTC. Translating it yields CSVDRETYEQYV.

The gene calls are TRBV18 and TRBJ2-5; D not resolved. Germline V gene sequence: CDR1 KGHSH, CDR2 LQKENI. The CDR3 is 13 residues long. V was cut by 0 bases and J by 3 bases, with 5 bases left in between. The chain's CDR3 is CASSPPSEETQYF. CDR3 sequence (DNA): TGTGCCAGCTCACCACCGTCAGAAGAGACCCAGTACTTC. The whole variable domain, remainder taken from reference TRBV18 and TRBJ2-5, is NAGVMQNPRHLVRRRGQEARLRCSPMKGHSHVYWYRQLPEEGLKFMVYLQKENIIDESGMPKERFSAEFPKEGPSILRIQQVVRGDSAAYFCASSPPSEETQYFGPGTRLLVL.

V gene TRBV19 combines with J gene TRBJ2-2; D may be TRBD1 (6 bases). V was trimmed by 3 bases and J by 6 bases, leaving 14 bases between them. The CDR3 loop spans 15 amino acids. From germline, CDR1 is LNHDA and CDR2 SQIVND (reference sequence). The CDR3 loop reads CASSIVQGSAGELFF. CDR3 DNA: TGTGCCAGTAGTATCGTACAGGGATCGGCCGGGGAGCTGTTTTTT.

This chain joins TRBV19 and TRBJ2-1; D might be TRBD1 (5 bases). Germline CDR1 LNHDA, CDR2 SQIVND (reference sequence). There are 14 residues in the CDR3. The V gene lost 7 bases and the J gene lost 4 bases, with 14 bases spanning the gap. The CDR3 nucleotides are TGTGCCAGTAAGGCAGGGCCATCATACAATGAGCAGTTCTTC. Amino acids: CASKAGPSYNEQFF.

The chain links TRBV5-6 to TRBJ1-3, with TRBD1 identical over 7 bases. The germline CDR1 and CDR2 sequences are SGHDT and YYEEEE. V dropped 4 bases and J dropped 4; count of bases not matched to a gene: 8. This CDR3 has 15 amino acids. The CDR3 DNA follows: TGTGCCAGCAGCGCCAGGAGGGGGCACGGAAACACCATATATTTT. Translation gives CASSARRGHGNTIYF.

This chain uses TRBV10-2 with TRBJ1-3; a possible D gene is TRBD1 (6 bases). Germline values: CDR1 WSHSY, CDR2 SAAADI. The CDR3 has 15 residues. V was trimmed by 4 bases and J by 1 base, leaving 11 bases between them. CDR3 in amino acids: CASSAQGASGNTIYF. The CDR3 DNA reads as TGCGCCAGCAGTGCACAGGGCGCGTCTGGAAACACCATATATTTT.

The chain joins TRBV29-1 to TRBJ2-2, with D possibly being TRBD2 (5 bases). Germline CDR1 and CDR2: SQVTM and ANQGSEA. The CDR3 is 15 amino acids. V was cut by 0 bases and J by 4 bases, with 12 bases left in between. For the CDR3, the DNA is TGCAGCGTTGAAGATGCCCGGGATTTCACCGGGGAGCTGTTTTTT. Its translation is CSVEDARDFTGELFF.

The chain's CDR3 is CAIRDRGPNTEAFF. Written as DNA, the CDR3 is TGTGCCATCAGGGACAGGGGACCGAACACTGAAGCTTTCTTT. This rearrangement joins TRBV10-3 to TRBJ1-1; 9 nucleotides match TRBD1. After removal of 6 bases from V and 1 base from J, the junction contained 3 bases not matched to a gene. CDR3 length equals 14 residues. Germline CDR1 ENHRY, CDR2 SYGVKD.

The chain uses TRBV28 and TRBJ2-3; D call uncertain. V shed 5 bases and J shed 2 bases, with 11 bases lying between them. Germline CDR1 and CDR2: MDHEN and SYDVKM. The CDR3 totals 14 residues. The CDR3 DNA reads TGTGCCAGCAGTCAACAGCTAAACACAGATACGCAGTATTTT. It is translated as CASSQQLNTDTQYF.

V usage is TRBV18 and J usage is TRBJ2-4, with D perhaps TRBD2 (5 bases). Trimming removed 3 bases at V and 0 bases at J, with 24 bases between. The CDR3 sequence is 20 residues long. CDR1 is KGHSH and CDR2 is LQKENI in the germline V gene. The CDR3 DNA sequence: TGTGCCAGCTCACCCGCCGCCCGGGAATCAGGAGCTCTAGCCAAAAACATTCAGTACTTC. Residues: CASSPAARESGALAKNIQYF.

The gene calls are TRBV25-1 and TRBJ1-4; TRBD1 matches at 7 bases. Germline CDR1 is MGHDK and CDR2 is SYGVNS. J was trimmed by 5 bases and V by 8 bases; bases with no gene match: 2. CDR3 length: 12 amino acids. For the CDR3, the DNA is TGTGCCAGCGAGGACAGGAATGAAAAACTGTTTTTT. The encoded protein is CASEDRNEKLFF.